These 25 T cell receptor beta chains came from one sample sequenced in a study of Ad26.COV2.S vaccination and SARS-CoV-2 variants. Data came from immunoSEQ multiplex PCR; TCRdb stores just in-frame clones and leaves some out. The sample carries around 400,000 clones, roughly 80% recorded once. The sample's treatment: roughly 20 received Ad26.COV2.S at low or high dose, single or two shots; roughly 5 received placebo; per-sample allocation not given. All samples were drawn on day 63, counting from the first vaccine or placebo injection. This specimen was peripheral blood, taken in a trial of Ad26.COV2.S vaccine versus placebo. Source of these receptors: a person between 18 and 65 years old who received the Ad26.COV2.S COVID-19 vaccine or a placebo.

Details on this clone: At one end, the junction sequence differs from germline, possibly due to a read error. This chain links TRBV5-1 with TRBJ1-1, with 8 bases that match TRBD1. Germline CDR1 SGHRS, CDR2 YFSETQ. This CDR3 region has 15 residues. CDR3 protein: CTSSLRQGRTSEAFF. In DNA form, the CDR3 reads TGCACCAGCAGCCTACGACAGGGGCGCACGTCTGAAGCTTTCTTT.

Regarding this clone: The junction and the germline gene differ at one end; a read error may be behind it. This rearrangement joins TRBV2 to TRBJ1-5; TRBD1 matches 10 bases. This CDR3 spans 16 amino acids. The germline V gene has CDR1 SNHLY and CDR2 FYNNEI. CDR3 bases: TGTGCCAGCGGTGACAGGGGGCTAGATAGCAATCAGCCCCAGCATTTT. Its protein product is CASGDRGLDSNQPQHF.

The CDR3 DNA follows: TGTGCCACCAGTGATCAGGGGGACGACGTCCTGACTTTC. This encodes CATSDQGDDVLTF. This rearrangement joins TRBV24-1 to TRBJ2-6, with 7 positions matching TRBD1. Germline CDR1 is KGHDR and CDR2 is SFDVKD. V shed 3 bases, J shed 11 bases, and the junction held 3 bases outside the gene matches. This CDR3 spans 13 amino acids.

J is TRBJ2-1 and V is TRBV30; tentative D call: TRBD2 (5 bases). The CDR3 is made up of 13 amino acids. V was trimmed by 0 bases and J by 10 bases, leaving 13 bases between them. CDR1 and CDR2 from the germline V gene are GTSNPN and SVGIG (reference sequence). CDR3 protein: CAWSVKRPGEQFF. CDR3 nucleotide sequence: TGTGCCTGGAGTGTTAAGAGGCCGGGGGAGCAGTTCTTC.

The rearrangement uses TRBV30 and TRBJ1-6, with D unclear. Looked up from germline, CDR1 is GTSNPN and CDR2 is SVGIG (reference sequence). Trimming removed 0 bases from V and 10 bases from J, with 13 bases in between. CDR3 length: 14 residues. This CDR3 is CAWSVIEIGSPLHF. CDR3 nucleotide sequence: TGTGCCTGGAGTGTAATCGAAATCGGATCACCCCTCCACTTT.

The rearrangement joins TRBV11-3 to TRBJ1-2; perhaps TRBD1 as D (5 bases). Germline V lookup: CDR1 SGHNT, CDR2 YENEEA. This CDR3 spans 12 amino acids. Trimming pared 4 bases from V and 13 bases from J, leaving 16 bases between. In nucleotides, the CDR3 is TGTGCCAGCAGCTCCAGCGGTGGGGCGGGCACCTTC. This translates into CASSSSGGAGTF.

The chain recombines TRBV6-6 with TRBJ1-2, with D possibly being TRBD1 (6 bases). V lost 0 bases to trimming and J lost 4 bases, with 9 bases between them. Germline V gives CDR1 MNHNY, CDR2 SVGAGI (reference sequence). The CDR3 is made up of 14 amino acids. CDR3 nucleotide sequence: TGTGCCAGCAGTTACTCGTCAGGGGCCTATGGCTACACCTTC. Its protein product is CASSYSSGAYGYTF.

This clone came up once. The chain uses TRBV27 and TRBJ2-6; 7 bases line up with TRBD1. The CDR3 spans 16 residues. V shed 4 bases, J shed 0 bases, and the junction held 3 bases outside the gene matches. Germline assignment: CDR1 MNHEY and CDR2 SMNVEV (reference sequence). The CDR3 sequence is CASSSHRGSGANVLTF. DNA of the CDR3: TGTGCCAGCAGTTCACACAGGGGCTCTGGGGCCAACGTCCTGACTTTC.

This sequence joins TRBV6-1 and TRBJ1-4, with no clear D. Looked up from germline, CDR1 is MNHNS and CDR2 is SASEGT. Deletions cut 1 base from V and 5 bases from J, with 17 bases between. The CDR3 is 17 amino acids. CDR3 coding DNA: TGTGCCAGCAGTGAAGGGAGGCACTTCGGAAGAAATGAAAAACTGTTTTTT. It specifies CASSEGRHFGRNEKLFF.

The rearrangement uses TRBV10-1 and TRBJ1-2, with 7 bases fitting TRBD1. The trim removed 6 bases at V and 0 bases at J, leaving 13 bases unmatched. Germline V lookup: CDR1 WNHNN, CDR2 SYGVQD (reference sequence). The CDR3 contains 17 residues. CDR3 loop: CASRGSTIQGANYGYTF. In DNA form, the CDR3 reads TGCGCCAGCAGAGGTTCGACTATCCAGGGGGCTAACTATGGCTACACCTTC.

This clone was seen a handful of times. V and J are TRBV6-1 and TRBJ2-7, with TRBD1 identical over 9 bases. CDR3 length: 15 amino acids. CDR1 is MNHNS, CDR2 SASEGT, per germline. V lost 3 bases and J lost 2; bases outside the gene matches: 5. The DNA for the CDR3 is TGTGCCAGCAGTGACAAGAGACAGGGGGCCTACGAGCAGTACTTC. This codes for CASSDKRQGAYEQYF.

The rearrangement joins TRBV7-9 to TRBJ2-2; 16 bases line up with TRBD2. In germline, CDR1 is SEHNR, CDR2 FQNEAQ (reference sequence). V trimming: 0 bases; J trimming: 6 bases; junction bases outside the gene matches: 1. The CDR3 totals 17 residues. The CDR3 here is CASSLAGLAGGPGELFF. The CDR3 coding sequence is TGTGCCAGCAGCTTAGCGGGACTAGCGGGAGGGCCCGGGGAGCTGTTTTTT.

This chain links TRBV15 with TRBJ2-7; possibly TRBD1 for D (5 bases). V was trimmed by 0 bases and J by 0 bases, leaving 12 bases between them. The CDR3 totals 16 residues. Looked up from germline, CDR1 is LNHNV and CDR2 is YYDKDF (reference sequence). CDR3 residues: CATSRDLTVSSYEQYF. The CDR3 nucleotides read TGTGCCACCAGCAGAGACCTGACAGTGAGCTCCTACGAGCAGTACTTC.

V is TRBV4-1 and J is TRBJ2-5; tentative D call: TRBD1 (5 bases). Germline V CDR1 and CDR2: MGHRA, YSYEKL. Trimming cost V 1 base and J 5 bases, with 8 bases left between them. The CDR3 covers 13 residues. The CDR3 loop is CASSQGYRETQYF. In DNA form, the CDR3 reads TGCGCCAGCAGCCAAGGGTACAGGGAGACCCAGTACTTC.

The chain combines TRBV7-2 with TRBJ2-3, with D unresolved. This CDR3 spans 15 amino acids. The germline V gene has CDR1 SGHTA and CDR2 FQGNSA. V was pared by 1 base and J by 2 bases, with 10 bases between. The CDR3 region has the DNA TGTGCCAGCAGCTTAGACCCCCAAAACACAGATACGCAGTATTTT. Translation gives CASSLDPQNTDTQYF.

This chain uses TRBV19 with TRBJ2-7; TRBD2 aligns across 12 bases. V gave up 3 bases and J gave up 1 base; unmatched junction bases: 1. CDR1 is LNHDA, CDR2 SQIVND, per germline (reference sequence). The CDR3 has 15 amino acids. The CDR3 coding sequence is TGTGCCAGTAGTATTCTAGCGGGGGGGTCCTACGAGCAGTACTTC. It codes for CASSILAGGSYEQYF.

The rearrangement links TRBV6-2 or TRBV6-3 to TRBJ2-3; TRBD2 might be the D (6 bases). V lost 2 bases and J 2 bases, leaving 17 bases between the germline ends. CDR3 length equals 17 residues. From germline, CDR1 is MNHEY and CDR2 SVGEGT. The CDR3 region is CASSYPILAPHTDTQYF. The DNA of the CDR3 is TGTGCCAGCAGTTACCCCATACTAGCTCCGCACACAGATACGCAGTATTTT.

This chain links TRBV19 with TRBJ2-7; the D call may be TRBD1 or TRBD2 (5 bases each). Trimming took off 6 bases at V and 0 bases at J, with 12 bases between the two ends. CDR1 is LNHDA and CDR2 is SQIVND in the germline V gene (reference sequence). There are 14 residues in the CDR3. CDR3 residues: CASSPGAGSYEQYF. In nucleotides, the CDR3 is TGTGCCAGTAGCCCCGGGGCGGGCTCCTACGAGCAGTACTTC.

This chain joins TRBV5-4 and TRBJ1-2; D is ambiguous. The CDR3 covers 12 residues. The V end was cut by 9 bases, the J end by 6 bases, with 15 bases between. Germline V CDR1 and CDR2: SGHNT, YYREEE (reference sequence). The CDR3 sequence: CATVDNRNGYTF. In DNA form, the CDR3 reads TGTGCCACCGTCGACAACAGAAATGGCTACACCTTC.

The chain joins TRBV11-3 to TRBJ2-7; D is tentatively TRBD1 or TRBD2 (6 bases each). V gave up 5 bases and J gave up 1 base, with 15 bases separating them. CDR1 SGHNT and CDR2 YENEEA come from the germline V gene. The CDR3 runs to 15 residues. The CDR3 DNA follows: TGTGCCAGCAGCCTTCTGACGGGGGCATCCTACGAGCAGTACTTC. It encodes CASSLLTGASYEQYF.

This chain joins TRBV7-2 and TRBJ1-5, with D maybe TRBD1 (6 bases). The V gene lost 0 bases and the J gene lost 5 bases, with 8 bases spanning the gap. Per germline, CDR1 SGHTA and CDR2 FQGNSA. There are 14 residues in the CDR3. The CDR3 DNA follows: TGTGCCAGCAGCTTAGCAGGGGGGGATCAGCCCCAGCATTTT. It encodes CASSLAGGDQPQHF.

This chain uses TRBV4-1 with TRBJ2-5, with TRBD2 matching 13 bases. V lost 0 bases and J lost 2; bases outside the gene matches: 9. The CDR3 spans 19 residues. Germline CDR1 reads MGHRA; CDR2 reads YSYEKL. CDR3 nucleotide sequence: TGCGCCAGCAGCCAAGATCTACTAGCGGGAGGGCCGAGGCAAGAGACCCAGTACTTC. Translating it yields CASSQDLLAGGPRQETQYF.

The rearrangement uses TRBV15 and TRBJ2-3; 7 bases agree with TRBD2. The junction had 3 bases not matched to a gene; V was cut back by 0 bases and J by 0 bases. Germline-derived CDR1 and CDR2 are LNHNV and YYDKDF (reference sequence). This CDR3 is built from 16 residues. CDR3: CATSRDRAGSTDTQYF. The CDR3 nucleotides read TGTGCCACCAGCAGAGATCGAGCGGGGAGCACAGATACGCAGTATTTT. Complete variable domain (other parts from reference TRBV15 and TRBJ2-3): DAMVIQNPRYQVTQFGKPVTLSCSQTLNHNVMYWYQQKSSQAPKLLFHYYDKDFNNEADTPDNFQSRRPNTSFCFLDIRSPGLGDTAMYLCATSRDRAGSTDTQYFGPGTRLTVL.

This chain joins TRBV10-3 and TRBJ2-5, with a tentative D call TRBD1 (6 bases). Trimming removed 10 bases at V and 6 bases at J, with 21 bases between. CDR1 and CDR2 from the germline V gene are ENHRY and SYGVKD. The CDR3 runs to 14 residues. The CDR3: CATKPTTGPQTQYF. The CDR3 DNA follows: TGTGCCACGAAACCTACGACAGGTCCGCAGACCCAGTACTTC.

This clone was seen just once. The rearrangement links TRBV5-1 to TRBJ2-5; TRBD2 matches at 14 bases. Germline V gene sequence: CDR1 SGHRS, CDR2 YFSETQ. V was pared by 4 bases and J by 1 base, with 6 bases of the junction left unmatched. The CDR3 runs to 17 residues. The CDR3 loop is CASSRLGLAGGQETQYF. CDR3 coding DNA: TGCGCCAGCAGCCGTCTCGGACTAGCGGGAGGCCAAGAGACCCAGTACTTC.